Sequencing of this T cell receptor (beta chain) was carried out in a study of spatial heterogeneity in lung cancer (dated by TCRdb to the late 2010s). Context from the whole study: Beta-chain transcripts were consistently detected in greater numbers than alpha-chain transcripts, which likely reflects a higher abundance of beta-chain transcripts. In the raw uncorrected reads, each unique combination of TCR and UMI appeared more than ten times on average. The study linked features of the TCR repertoire to counts of nonsynonymous mutations, which were determined by whole-exome sequencing of tumor tissue. A strong correlation was found between TCR transcript counts in tumor regions and a T cell transcriptional module score from matched bulk RNA-seq. The study quantitatively compared TCR alpha and beta repertoires across multiple tumor regions, matched nontumor lung and blood in non-small cell lung cancer. Both alpha and beta chains were TCR-sequenced in samples taken at surgery, namely 220 tumor regions, 62 to 70 matched nontumor lung samples and about 54 PBMC samples.

The count of this clonotype is one. The antigen it binds to is not known. Per-base qualities were not stored, and no clone one base away is much larger. A solitary read yields weak support. This beta chain is a stray sequence in a library constructed for alpha chains; its clone size is not meaningful. Libraries were constructed by 5' RACE. The sequencing machine was a NextSeq 500. In the TCR library protocol, a unique molecular identifier was attached to each TCR cDNA molecule so that PCR and sequencing errors could be corrected. On the study's bioinformatics: TCR identification, UMI-based error correction and CDR3 extraction were performed with Decombinator tools. Expanded TCRs were defined as those above a frequency of 2 per 1,000, corresponding to the top 1% of the tumor frequency distribution. Expanded tumor TCRs statistically deemed absent (corrected P<0.05) from at least one tumor region were classed as regional, and all other expanded tumor TCRs were classed as ubiquitous. Each repertoire was subsampled 100 times to 5,000 TCRs, after which Renyi diversity was computed with the R vegan package. CDR3 similarity networks were built from amino acid triplet string-kernel similarity, connecting CDR3s with pairwise similarity above 0.82. In TCRdb, the public reads were trimmed at Q25 with fastp and aligned with MiXCR, with productive beta chains retained. Each CDR3 protein appears once, grouped with its most common genes and DNA. The V and J calls come from TCRdb's annotation, not from the publication. Within this sample are some 11,000 distinct CDR3 sequences, with less than 5.5% of them counted one time only. The ten largest clones represent approximately 13% of the sample.

The time point label corresponds to: sample taken at primary tumor resection. Samples were obtained from about 69 patients with early-stage, untreated non-small cell lung cancer from the lung TRACERx cohort. For TCR sequencing, whole RNA was extracted from tumor and nontumor lung tissue, or from cryopreserved PBMC samples, and no cell sorting was done. Patients were selected for TCR sequencing only if sufficient RNA was available from at least two tumor regions. A lung pathologist reviewed the tumor and adjacent nontumor lung specimens before the specimens were selected. The V and J ends are trimmed by 0 bases and 2 bases, leaving 6 bases between them. The germline V gene provides CDR1 SGHTS and CDR2 YDEGEE. Measured from the cysteine to the phenylalanine, the CDR3 is 13 residues long. Only the CDR3 DNA stays, 39 bases, in frame from base 1. The paper as a whole reports these results and caveats: The number of expanded intratumoral alpha and beta TCRs correlated with the tumor nonsynonymous mutation count. Additional single-cell paired TCR alpha and beta sequencing was considered necessary to confirm, at a functional level, the hypothesis that regional TCRs recognize regional mutations. The count of ubiquitous expanded TCRs correlated with the count of ubiquitous nonsynonymous mutations, and the count of regional expanded TCRs correlated with the count of regional nonsynonymous mutations. TCR-seq coverage of tumor T cells was estimated at only approximately 7% for alpha chains and more than 11% for beta chains.

The receptor was isolated from a male donor with early-stage non-small cell lung cancer. The sequenced sample was lung tumor tissue, obtained at surgery. The chain was built from TRBV5-8 and TRBJ2-7; no D segment can be confidently identified. The DNA sequence is TGTGCCAGCAGCTTGGGCGGACCCTACGAGCAGTACTTC. This gives the protein CASSLGGPYEQYF.